This record looks at one T cell receptor beta chain sequence and its context. It lacks a known antigen. Base qualities are missing; no much larger clone stands one base away. Participants in the prospective study were aged roughly 18 to 95 years, lived in about two dozen United States geographic areas, and enrolled through a virtual design. To assign participants to cohorts, the prospective study relied on clinical history that participants themselves reported in a screening survey and a study questionnaire. Recovered participants in ImmuneRACE Cohort 3 were defined as having two consecutive negative NP/OP PCR tests, clearance from a healthcare professional, or resolution of symptoms. Each participant in the prospective study had whole blood, serum and a nasopharyngeal or oropharyngeal swab collected by mobile phlebotomists. Additional blood draws and questionnaires over an approximately 2-month period could optionally be provided by prospective study participants. Prospective study blood samples were shipped either frozen or at room temperature before DNA extraction.

TCRbeta CDR3 regions were amplified from genomic DNA using the immunoSEQ Assay, a bias-controlled multiplex PCR. In the authors' own workflow: The number of nucleated cells in each sample was estimated by amplification of reference gene primers within the assay. To quantify the absolute abundance of each unique TCRbeta CDR3 rearrangement, sequence reads were collapsed and filtered. For each sample, productive Simpson clonality was calculated as the square root of Simpson's diversity index across productive rearrangements. TCRdb stores this immuneACCESS table with in-frame sequences only. Part of the clones is absent; in the studies checked, under half of the shortfall reflects unresolved V genes, and no reason is known for the rest. The V and J calls and clone size come from that table; D and trimming were worked out from the DNA. The sample records fewer than 200,000 clones, approximately 86% of which are singletons. The ten largest clones add up to over 15% of the sample.

CDR1 and CDR2 are read off the germline V gene as SGHRS and YFSETQ. The cysteine opens and the phenylalanine closes a CDR3 of 15 amino acids. The read is trimmed to its CDR3 DNA, 45 bases read in frame from base 1. V gives up 0 bases and J gives up 5 bases, and the segment between their germline ends measures 15 bases. This entry belongs to a study of blood T cell repertoires in COVID-19 (dated by TCRdb to between 2020 and 2021). Looking at the study overall: The collaborator samples originated in the United States, Italy and Spain and spanned the acute and convalescent phases of COVID-19. The prospective study material was composed of cDNA or gDNA derived from T cells, B-cell-depleted T cells, or PBMCs. The dataset comprised deeply sampled blood TCRbeta repertoires from subjects exposed to, actively infected with, or recovered from COVID-19. The repertoires were made available in a free public database intended to serve as a resource for research on the immune response to SARS-CoV-2. The samples were drawn from the first 160 participants of the ongoing ImmuneRACE study and from some 1,300 subjects provided by 6 global collaborators. Sample metadata almost always included a de-identified subject ID, COVID-19 status, age in years and sex. HLA class I and class II types, where available, came from metadata supplied by the sample provider rather than from assay-based typing. On the study overall, not on this receptor specifically: How much clinical and demographic metadata was included differed by source and by participant, and the metadata was provided uncurated.

This clonotype originated in a man in his sixties who had recovered from COVID-19. This chain is built from TRBV5-1 and TRBJ2-7, with the D gene not clear enough to name. Sequenced: PBMCs or T cells enriched from blood (not recorded which). The bases read TGCGCCAGCAGCTTGGCCAGTCCAGGTCCCCACGAGCAGTACTTC. Its protein is CASSLASPGPHEQYF. The CDR3 plus the reference TRBV5-1 and TRBJ2-7 genes for the other parts give the full variable domain: KAGVTQTPRYLIKTRGQQVTLSCSPISGHRSVSWYQQTPGQGLQFLFEYFSETQRNKGNFPGRFSGRQFSNSRSEMNVSTLELGDSALYLCASSLASPGPHEQYFGPGTRLTVT.